Listed here is a single TCR beta chain. Its antigen is currently unknown. There are 12 residues in the CDR3. CDR1 and CDR2 from the germline V gene are MDHEN and SYDVKM. V shed 6 bases, J shed 6 bases, and the junction held 1 base outside the gene matches. Profiling relied on immunoSEQ multiplex PCR, and the TCRdb table lists in-frame clones only, not all of them. The data contain tens of thousands of clones, 85% to 90% of them seen just once; the ten biggest clones take up approximately 15%. The data belong to a study of T cells in localized non-small cell lung cancer. Findings and caveats of the study: Higher T cell density in the blood was associated with longer overall survival, whereas higher adjacent-lung clonality associated with shorter survival. Turning up in adjacent lung were a median approximately 58 of the top 100 tumor clones. The greatest T cell clonality was found in uninvolved adjacent lung (higher than in tumor).

This TCR derives from a woman aged 35 to 70 with stage II squamous cell lung carcinoma. The rearrangement uses TRBV28 and TRBJ2-2; the match to TRBD1 covers 7 bases. The material was PBMCs, obtained before any cancer treatment. The CDR3 DNA reads as TGTGCCAGCAGAACAGGGGCCGGGGAGCTGTTTTTT. The encoded protein is CASRTGAGELFF.